This entry lists 9 T cell receptor beta chains sequenced from one sample in a study of technical replicates of blood from a few donors. This table comes from immunoSEQ multiplex PCR, and its TCRdb copy is limited to in-frame clones, with some not included. The sample contains approximately 70,000 clones, roughly 96% of which appear only once. The sample consisted of T cells isolated from PBMCs. The receptors stem from a human donor in good health.

This sequence joins TRBV4-1 and TRBJ1-5; D is unresolved. Germline assignment: CDR1 MGHRA and CDR2 YSYEKL. The CDR3 runs to 13 residues. The ends were cut back, 3 bases at V and 6 bases at J, with 9 bases in the middle. This CDR3 is CASSHSGVQPQHF. In nucleotides, the CDR3 is TGCGCCAGCAGCCATAGCGGGGTTCAGCCCCAGCATTTT.

On this clone itself: The junction differs from germline at one of its ends, possibly a read error. J is TRBJ2-4 and V is TRBV7-8, with 9 positions matching TRBD1. Germline V gives CDR1 SGHVS, CDR2 FQNEAQ. This CDR3 has 12 residues. CDR3 amino acids: CASSLDRGRIHF. CDR3 DNA: TGTGCCAGCAGCTTAGACAGGGGGCGCATCCACTTC.

The V gene is TRBV5-5, the J gene TRBJ1-1; a weak D match, TRBD1 (5 bases). This CDR3 has 15 amino acids. CDR1 is SGHKS and CDR2 is YYEKEE in the germline V gene (reference sequence). V was cut by 3 bases and J by 0 bases, with 12 bases left in between. CDR3: CASSWTNTLNTEAFF. The CDR3 DNA follows: TGTGCCAGCAGCTGGACAAATACTTTGAACACTGAAGCTTTCTTT. The variable domain in full, completed from reference TRBV5-5 and TRBJ1-1, reads DAGVTQSPTHLIKTRGQQVTLRCSPISGHKSVSWYQQVLGQGPQFIFQYYEKEERGRGNFPDRFSARQFPNYSSELNVNALLLGDSALYLCASSWTNTLNTEAFFGQGTRLTVV.

This clone was found once. V is TRBV4-1 and J is TRBJ2-6; 7 bases agree with TRBD2. V was clipped by 4 bases and J by 0 bases; unmatched bases: 15. The V gene's germline CDR1 is MGHRA and CDR2 YSYEKL. This CDR3 is built from 20 residues. The CDR3 loop is CASSPSQLQREHSGANVLTF. Written as DNA, the CDR3 is TGCGCCAGCAGCCCTTCCCAGCTCCAGCGGGAACACTCTGGGGCCAACGTCCTGACTTTC.

This chain uses TRBV30 with TRBJ2-1; a possible D gene is TRBD2 (5 bases). Germline CDR1 is GTSNPN and CDR2 is SVGIG (reference sequence). V lost 2 bases and J lost 9, with 8 bases in between. The CDR3 contains 11 residues. CDR3 coding DNA: TGTGCCTGGAGTAAAGGGAGTGAGCAGTTCTTC. Translation: CAWSKGSEQFF.

V gene TRBV5-6 combines with J gene TRBJ1-5; tentatively, D is TRBD1 (5 bases). The CDR3 has 17 residues. Germline V lookup: CDR1 SGHDT, CDR2 YYEEEE. V lost 1 base, J lost 4 bases, and 18 bases lay in between. The CDR3 region has the DNA TGTGCCAGCAGCTTGTTGGGGAGGGGAAACGATAATCAGCCCCAGCATTTT. Amino acid sequence: CASSLLGRGNDNQPQHF.

The V and J genes are TRBV6-6 and TRBJ1-1; TRBD1 matches at 9 bases. The germline V gene encodes CDR1 MNHNY and CDR2 SVGAGI (reference sequence). The CDR3 sequence is 15 residues long. V gave up 2 bases and J gave up 6 bases; unmatched junction bases: 7. The DNA for the CDR3 is TGTGCCAGCAGTTACATGAGGACAGGGGTCCCTGAAGCTTTCTTT. This sequence encodes CASSYMRTGVPEAFF.

The table lists this clone with a count of one. The genes are TRBV11-3 and TRBJ2-5, with a weak D call TRBD2 (5 bases). Between the trimmed V and J ends, which lost 2 bases and 4 bases, there was a span of 8 bases. CDR1 and CDR2 from the germline V gene are SGHNT and YENEEA. The CDR3 consists of 13 residues. CDR3 protein: CASSLSGIETQYF. The CDR3, as DNA: TGTGCCAGCAGCTTATCCGGGATAGAGACCCAGTACTTC.

The chain employs TRBV28 and TRBJ1-1; perhaps TRBD1 as D (6 bases). This CDR3 region has 13 residues. CDR1 MDHEN and CDR2 SYDVKM come from the germline V gene. Trimming cost V 5 bases and J 10 bases, with 17 bases left between them. CDR3 region: CASSIQGSDGAFF. CDR3 DNA sequence: TGTGCCAGCAGTATTCAGGGGTCCGACGGAGCTTTCTTT.